The text below deals with one TCR beta chain. Antigen specificity is unknown. This entry comes from a study of radiation and T cells in renal cell carcinoma. The wider study: Nephrectomy followed 15 Gy stereotactic body radiation by 4 weeks. Study-level points and caveats: From baseline, blood top tumor clonotypes peaked at 2 weeks post-radiation. Baseline intratumoral clonotype presence is unknown without pretreatment biopsies.

Some clones are missing from TCRdb's copy, which holds only in-frame ones; the method was immunoSEQ multiplex PCR. Of 100,000 to 150,000 clones in the sample, 85% to 90% were seen once. Germline CDR1 reads MNHEY; CDR2 reads SVGAGI. The CDR3 runs to 15 residues. The junction had 6 bases not matched to a gene; V was cut back by 6 bases and J by 6 bases. Documented time point: blood 2 weeks post-SBRT. Treatment meaning: 15 Gy SBRT to primary tumor, nephrectomy 4 weeks later. This sequence originates from a woman in her seventies with renal cell carcinoma. J is TRBJ2-1 and V is TRBV6-5, with TRBD2 identical over 12 bases. The sample here was blood, taken from a patient whose treatment included radiotherapy and nephrectomy. This chain's CDR3 is CASRRPSGGANEQFF. The CDR3 nucleotides are TGTGCCAGCAGACGCCCTAGCGGGGGGGCCAATGAGCAGTTCTTC.